Below are 17 T cell receptor beta chains sequenced from a single sample in a study of spatial heterogeneity in lung cancer. Time point reported: sample taken at primary tumor resection. TCRdb reprocessed the 5' RACE reads via MiXCR and lists one record per CDR3 protein. The sample includes some 78,000 distinct CDR3 sequences, 8% of them seen just once. The material was PBMCs, obtained at surgery. The receptors shown here come from a male donor with early-stage non-small cell lung cancer.

In DNA form, the CDR3 reads TGCAGTGCTAGAGTTGGGACAGGGGTCACAGATACGCAGTATTTT. Its protein is CSARVGTGVTDTQYF. This chain uses TRBV20-1 with TRBJ2-3; 10 bases map to TRBD1. The CDR3 has 15 residues. The V segment lost 1 base and the J segment 2 bases; nucleotides outside the gene matches: 3. From germline, CDR1 is DFQATT and CDR2 SNEGSKA (reference sequence).

This clonotype was counted a few times. The chain employs TRBV5-4 and TRBJ2-7; 9 bases align to TRBD2. With 4 bases clipped from V and 0 bases from J, the junction kept 2 bases outside the gene matches. Germline V CDR1 and CDR2: SGHNT, YYREEE (reference sequence). CDR3 length: 14 residues. As DNA, the CDR3 is TGTGCCAGCAGCCCACTAGCGGGCTCCTACGAGCAGTACTTC. It specifies CASSPLAGSYEQYF.

The chain links TRBV30 to TRBJ2-3; D unresolved. This CDR3 spans 15 amino acids. Trimming took off 0 bases at V and 0 bases at J, with 10 bases between the two ends. Germline V gene sequence: CDR1 GTSNPN, CDR2 SVGIG (reference sequence). CDR3 sequence (DNA): TGTGCCTGGAGTGTACGGCGGATTAGCACAGATACGCAGTATTTT. Encoded protein: CAWSVRRISTDTQYF.

The chain has TRBV7-9 and TRBJ2-3; D may be TRBD1 (6 bases). CDR3 length: 15 residues. The V gene's germline CDR1 is SEHNR and CDR2 FQNEAQ (reference sequence). V dropped 4 bases and J dropped 4 bases, with 15 bases sitting between them. The CDR3 here is CASSSQGQLADTQYF. The CDR3 DNA reads TGTGCCAGCAGCTCCCAAGGACAGTTGGCAGATACGCAGTATTTT.

This clonotype was counted between two and nine times. The chain employs TRBV18 and TRBJ2-5; no definite D call. Germline V lookup: CDR1 KGHSH, CDR2 LQKENI. Trimming removed 1 base from V and 1 base from J, with 19 bases in between. The CDR3 loop spans 18 amino acids. This CDR3 reads CASSPRPALGPVQETQYF. In DNA form, the CDR3 reads TGTGCCAGCTCACCACGTCCGGCCCTTGGCCCAGTCCAAGAGACCCAGTACTTC.

The chain recombines TRBV27 with TRBJ1-2, with 7 bases identical to TRBD1. Trimming took 3 bases from V and 4 from J; bases not matched to a gene: 2. The CDR3 sequence is 13 residues long. Germline CDR1 MNHEY, CDR2 SMNVEV (reference sequence). CDR3 in DNA: TGTGCCAGCAGTTTGGGACAGTCCTATGGCTACACCTTC. Amino acid sequence: CASSLGQSYGYTF.

This chain uses TRBV20-1 with TRBJ1-2; the D gene is possibly TRBD1 (5 bases). The V end was cut by 6 bases, the J end by 4 bases, with 15 bases between. The CDR3 spans 13 residues. Germline V gene data show CDR1 as DFQATT and CDR2 as SNEGSKA (reference sequence). As DNA, the CDR3 is TGCAGTGCAACCCCCGGGACGGCCTATGGCTACACCTTC. Residues: CSATPGTAYGYTF.

There are many counts of this clonotype. This chain joins TRBV5-1 and TRBJ2-1; perhaps TRBD2 as D (6 bases). The CDR3 extends over 12 amino acids. Per germline, CDR1 SGHRS and CDR2 YFSETQ. V was cut by 7 bases and J by 7 bases, with 12 bases left in between. CDR3 nucleotides: TGCGCCAGCGGAGCGGGCAGGAATGAGCAGTTCTTC. Translation: CASGAGRNEQFF.

Turning to this clonotype: Given a much more abundant clone one base away, this may be a read error. This chain links TRBV7-9 with TRBJ2-3, with 7 bases that match TRBD2. This CDR3 region has 15 residues. CDR1 SEHNR and CDR2 FQNEAQ come from the germline V gene (reference sequence). The CDR3 DNA sequence: TGTGCCAGCAGCTCAGTAGCGGGCTCCACAGATACGCGGTATTTT. This codes for CASSSVAGSTDTRYF.

This clonotype was found a few times. The chain is built from TRBV18 and TRBJ1-5; tentative D call: TRBD1 (5 bases). V was clipped by 2 bases and J by 3 bases, with 11 bases between them. The CDR3 spans 15 residues. Germline V gene sequence: CDR1 KGHSH, CDR2 LQKENI. The CDR3: CASSPSGIDNQPQHF. The CDR3 nucleotides are TGTGCCAGCTCACCATCAGGGATCGACAATCAGCCCCAGCATTTT.

This clonotype occurred a few times. The chain is built from TRBV11-2 and TRBJ1-4, with D hard to call. There are 14 residues in the CDR3. Germline CDR1 is SGHAT and CDR2 is FQNNGV. V lost 0 bases to trimming and J lost 7 bases, with 9 bases between them. CDR3 sequence: CASSLDWTSEKLFF. DNA for the CDR3: TGTGCCAGCAGCTTAGATTGGACCTCTGAAAAACTGTTTTTT.

The sample holds many counts of this clonotype. The chain is built from TRBV7-2 and TRBJ1-5; weak D call: TRBD1 (5 bases). From germline, CDR1 is SGHTA and CDR2 FQGNSA. The length of the CDR3 is 16 residues. V was shortened by 2 bases and J by 5 bases, with 16 bases between the two germline ends. The CDR3 coding sequence is TGTGCCAGCAGCTTATTCGCCCCGACAGAGCATCAGCCCCAGCATTTT. It is translated as CASSLFAPTEHQPQHF. Full variable domain (rest looked up from reference TRBV7-2 and TRBJ1-5): GAGVSQSPSNKVTEKGKDVELRCDPISGHTALYWYRQSLGQGLEFLIYFQGNSAPDKSGLPSDRFSAERTGGSVSTLTIQRTQQEDSAVYLCASSLFAPTEHQPQHFGDGTRLSIL.

This clonotype was seen at least ten times. The rearrangement uses TRBV6-5 and TRBJ2-7; 9 positions match TRBD2. V shed 6 bases, J shed 4 bases, and the junction held 19 bases outside the gene matches. CDR1 and CDR2 (germline): MNHEY, SVGAGI. This CDR3 contains 18 residues. The CDR3: CASSRQSPNAGGPYEQYF. The CDR3 nucleotides are TGTGCCAGCAGCCGACAAAGCCCGAATGCGGGAGGGCCTTACGAGCAGTACTTC.

This sequence joins TRBV5-6 and TRBJ1-5; 10 nucleotides line up with TRBD1. V shed 4 bases, J shed 4 bases, and the junction held 14 bases outside the gene matches. CDR3 length: 18 amino acids. Germline CDR1 and CDR2: SGHDT and YYEEEE. The CDR3 DNA sequence: TGTGCCAGCAGCCTGTGGACAGGGGGGCTGCCCTATAATCAGCCCCAGCATTTT. The encoded protein is CASSLWTGGLPYNQPQHF.

This clonotype was observed at least ten times. This chain connects TRBV10-2 to TRBJ1-1, with 9 bases lining up with TRBD1. V lost 10 bases to trimming and J lost 2 bases; unmatched junction nucleotides: 2. Germline assignment: CDR1 WSHSY and CDR2 SAAADI. There are 12 residues in the CDR3. Here the CDR3 DNA reads TGCGCCACGGACAGGGGCAACACTGAAGCTTTCTTT. Protein product: CATDRGNTEAFF.

Ten or more counts support this clonotype. This chain joins TRBV20-1 and TRBJ2-7, with 10 bases aligning to TRBD2. Trimming cost V 6 bases and J 2 bases; bases outside gene matches: 7. The CDR3 totals 14 residues. Germline V gene lookup returns CDR1 DFQATT and CDR2 SNEGSKA (reference sequence). The CDR3 here is CSAPLAGNPYEQYF. The CDR3 region has the DNA TGCAGTGCACCACTAGCGGGGAACCCCTACGAGCAGTACTTC.

A single count supports this clonotype. The V gene is TRBV10-3, the J gene TRBJ2-2, with 9 bases matching TRBD1. This CDR3 region has 17 residues. J gave up 4 bases and V 0 bases, and 6 bases lay outside the gene matches. CDR1 and CDR2 (germline): ENHRY, SYGVKD. CDR3 sequence: CAISESRDRVLTGELFF. For the CDR3, the DNA is TGTGCCATCAGTGAGTCCCGGGACAGGGTCCTCACCGGGGAGCTGTTTTTT.